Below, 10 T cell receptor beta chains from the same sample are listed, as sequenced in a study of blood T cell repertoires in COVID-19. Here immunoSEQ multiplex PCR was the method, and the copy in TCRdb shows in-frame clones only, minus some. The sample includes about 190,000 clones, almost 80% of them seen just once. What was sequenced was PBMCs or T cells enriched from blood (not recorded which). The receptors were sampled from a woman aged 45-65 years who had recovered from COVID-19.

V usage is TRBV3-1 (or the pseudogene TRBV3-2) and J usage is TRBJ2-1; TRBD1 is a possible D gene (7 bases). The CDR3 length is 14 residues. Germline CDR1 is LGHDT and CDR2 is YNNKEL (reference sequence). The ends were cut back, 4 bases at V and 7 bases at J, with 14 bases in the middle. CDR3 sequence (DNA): TGTGCCAGCAGCCTGCAGGGGGGACAAAATGAGCAGTTCTTC. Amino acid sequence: CASSLQGGQNEQFF.

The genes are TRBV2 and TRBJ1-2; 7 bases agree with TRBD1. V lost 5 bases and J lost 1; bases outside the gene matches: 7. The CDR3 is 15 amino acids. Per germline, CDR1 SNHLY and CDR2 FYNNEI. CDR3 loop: CASSFTGEVNYGYTF. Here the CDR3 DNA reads TGTGCCAGCAGTTTTACAGGGGAGGTTAACTATGGCTACACCTTC.

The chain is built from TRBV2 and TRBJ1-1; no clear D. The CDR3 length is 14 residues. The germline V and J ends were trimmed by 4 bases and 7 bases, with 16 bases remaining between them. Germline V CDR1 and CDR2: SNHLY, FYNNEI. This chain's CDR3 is CASSAGPVSSEAFF. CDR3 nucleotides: TGTGCCAGCAGTGCTGGTCCTGTTTCGAGTGAAGCTTTCTTT.

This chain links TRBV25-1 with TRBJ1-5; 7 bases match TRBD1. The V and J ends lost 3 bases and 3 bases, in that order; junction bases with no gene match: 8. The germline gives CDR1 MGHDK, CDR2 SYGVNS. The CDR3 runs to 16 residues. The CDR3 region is CASSDETGADNQPQHF. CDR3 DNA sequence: TGTGCCAGCAGTGATGAAACAGGGGCGGACAATCAGCCCCAGCATTTT.

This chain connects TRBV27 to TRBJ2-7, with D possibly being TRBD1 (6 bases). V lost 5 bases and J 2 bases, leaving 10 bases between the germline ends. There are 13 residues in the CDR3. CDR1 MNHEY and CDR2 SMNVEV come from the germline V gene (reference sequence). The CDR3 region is CASSPDRAYEQYF. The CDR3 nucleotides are TGTGCCAGCAGTCCGGACAGAGCCTACGAGCAGTACTTC.

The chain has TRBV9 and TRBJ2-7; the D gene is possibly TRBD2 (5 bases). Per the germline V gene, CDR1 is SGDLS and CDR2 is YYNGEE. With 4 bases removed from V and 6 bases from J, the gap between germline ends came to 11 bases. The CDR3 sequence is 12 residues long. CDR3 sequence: CASSSRGAEQYF. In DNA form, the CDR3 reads TGTGCCAGCAGCTCCCGGGGTGCCGAGCAGTACTTC.

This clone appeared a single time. For the CDR3, the DNA is TGTGCCAGCAGCCCGTATTTTTCGAGGGGACAGGGAAACACTGAAGCTTTCTTT. This encodes CASSPYFSRGQGNTEAFF. The chain combines TRBV7-2 with TRBJ1-1, with 9 positions matching TRBD1. Trimming cost V 5 bases and J 2 bases; bases outside gene matches: 15. CDR3 length: 18 residues. Germline V CDR1 and CDR2: SGHTA, FQGNSA.

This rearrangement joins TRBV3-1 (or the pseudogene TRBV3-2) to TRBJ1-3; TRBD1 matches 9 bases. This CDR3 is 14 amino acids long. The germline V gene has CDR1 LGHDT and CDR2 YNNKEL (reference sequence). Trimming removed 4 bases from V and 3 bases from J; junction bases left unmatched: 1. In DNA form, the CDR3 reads TGTGCCAGCAGCCCGACAGGGGGTGGAAACACCATATATTTT. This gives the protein CASSPTGGGNTIYF.

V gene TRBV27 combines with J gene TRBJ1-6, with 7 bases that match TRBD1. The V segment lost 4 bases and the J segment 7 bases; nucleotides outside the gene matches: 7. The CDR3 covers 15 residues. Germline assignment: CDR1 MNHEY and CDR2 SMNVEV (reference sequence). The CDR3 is CASSYLTGRNSPLHF. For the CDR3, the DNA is TGTGCCAGCAGTTACCTGACAGGGCGAAATTCACCCCTCCACTTT.

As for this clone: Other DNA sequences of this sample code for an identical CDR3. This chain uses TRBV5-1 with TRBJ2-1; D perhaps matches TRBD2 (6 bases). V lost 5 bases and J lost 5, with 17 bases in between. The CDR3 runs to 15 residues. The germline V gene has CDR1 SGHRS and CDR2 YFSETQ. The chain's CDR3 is CASSRGGIGDNEQFF. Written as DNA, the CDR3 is TGCGCCAGCAGTCGGGGCGGGATAGGGGACAATGAGCAGTTCTTC.